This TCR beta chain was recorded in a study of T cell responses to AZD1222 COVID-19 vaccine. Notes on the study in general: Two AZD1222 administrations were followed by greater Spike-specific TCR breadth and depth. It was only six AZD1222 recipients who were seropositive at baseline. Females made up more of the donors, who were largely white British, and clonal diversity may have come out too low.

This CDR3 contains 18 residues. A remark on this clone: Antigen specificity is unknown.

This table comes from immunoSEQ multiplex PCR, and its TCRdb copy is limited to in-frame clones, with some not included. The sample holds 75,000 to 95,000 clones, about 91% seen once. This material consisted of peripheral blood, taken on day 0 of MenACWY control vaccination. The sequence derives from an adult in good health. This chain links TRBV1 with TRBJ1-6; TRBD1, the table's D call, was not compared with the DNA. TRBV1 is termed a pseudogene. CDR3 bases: TGCACCAGCAGCCAAGGGGACAGGCCAATCTCTGGTAATTCACCCCTCCACTTT. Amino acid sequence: CTSSQGDRPISGNSPLHF.